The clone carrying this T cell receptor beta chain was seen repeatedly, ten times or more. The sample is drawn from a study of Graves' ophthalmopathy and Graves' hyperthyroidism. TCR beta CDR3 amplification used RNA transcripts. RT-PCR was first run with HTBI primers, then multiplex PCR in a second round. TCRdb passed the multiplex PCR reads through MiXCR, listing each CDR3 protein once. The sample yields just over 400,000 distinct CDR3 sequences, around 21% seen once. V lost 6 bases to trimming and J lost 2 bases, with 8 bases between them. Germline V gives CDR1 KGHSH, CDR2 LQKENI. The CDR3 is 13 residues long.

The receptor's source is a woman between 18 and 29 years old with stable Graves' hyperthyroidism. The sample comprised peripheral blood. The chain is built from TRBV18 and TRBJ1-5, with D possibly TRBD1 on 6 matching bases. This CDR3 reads CASSPGGNQPQHF. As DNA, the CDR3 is TGTGCCAGCTCCCCAGGGGGCAATCAGCCCCAGCATTTT. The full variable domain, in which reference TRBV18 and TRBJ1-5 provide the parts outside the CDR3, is NAGVMQNPRHLVRRRGQEARLRCSPMKGHSHVYWYRQLPEEGLKFMVYLQKENIIDESGMPKERFSAEFPKEGPSILRIQQVVRGDSAAYFCASSPGGNQPQHFGDGTRLSIL.